Included here is one T cell receptor (beta chain) sequence, with context. Sequenced by immunoSEQ multiplex PCR; TCRdb stores in-frame clones only, minus some. The data hold tens of thousands of clones, with 60% to 80% observed a single time. Patients had blood sampled at baseline and again on cycle 4 day 1 and cycle 7 day 1. This sample was taken from a study of OX40 agonist ivuxolimab in advanced cancers. Looking at the study overall: Of the participants, roughly 40% had some prior anti-PD-1, anti-PD-L1 or anti-CTLA-4 therapy, which was allowed. Partial responses were achieved by three patients: one hepatocellular carcinoma, two cutaneous melanoma.

Germline V gives CDR1 SGHTA, CDR2 FQGNSA. The CDR3 is made up of 15 amino acids. V was clipped by 5 bases and J by 7 bases, with 17 bases between them. The rearrangement uses TRBV7-2 and TRBJ1-4; no clear D. This receptor was obtained from an adult with an advanced solid tumor such as melanoma, head and neck, liver or kidney cancer. Sequences were derived from CD4+ or CD8+ T cells sorted from blood, sampled in a trial of the OX40 agonist ivuxolimab. The CDR3 sequence: CASSPQTGEGEKLFF. The CDR3 nucleotides read TGTGCCAGCAGCCCACAGACCGGGGAGGGTGAAAAACTGTTTTTT.